In its sample, the clone carrying this T cell receptor beta chain was seen once. Its target is not known. This specimen belongs to a study of regulatory T cells in long-lasting Graves disease. Study results and caveats: Lower TCR diversity was seen in persistent Graves' patients than in newly diagnosed ones. The sample size was small, and this may have reduced accuracy.

To make TCR beta libraries, researchers used iRepertoire HTBI primers and Arm-PCR of CDR3 regions. TCRdb independently ran MiXCR on the multiplex PCR reads; one entry per CDR3 protein. The data show about 430,000 distinct CDR3 sequences, 21% seen once. The ends lost 8 bases at V and 7 bases at J; junction bases unmatched: 12. Germline CDR1 MNHEY, CDR2 SMNVEV (reference sequence). The CDR3 contains 16 residues. Indicated time point: persistent/refractory GD, antithyroid drugs over 5 years with positive TRAb. From RNA extracted from PBMCs, the TCR library was made. The genes are TRBV27 and TRBJ2-3; 13 nucleotides agree with TRBD2. The source material was peripheral blood mononuclear cells (PBMCs), sampled when the disease was refractory, from a patient treated with antithyroid drugs. This TCR was sampled from a female donor with Graves disease. The CDR3 nucleotides read TGTGCCAGCCGTAATAGACTAGCGGGAGGTCCCCATACGCAGTATTTT. As protein: CASRNRLAGGPHTQYF.